Below are 12 T cell receptor beta chains sequenced from a single sample in a study of beta chain features in type 1 diabetes (dated by TCRdb to 2016 to 2019). General conclusions and limits of the study: Type 1 diabetes patients showed a moderate but significant shortening of TCRB CDR3 length in all four CD4+ subsets.

The receptor library was made with the immunoSEQ multiplex PCR assay. The High Capacity cDNA Reverse Transcription Kit was used to reverse transcribe all of the isolated RNA, meaning that expressed TCRB transcripts were what got sequenced. The table was pulled from immuneACCESS by TCRdb, which kept in-frame rearrangements only. Such tables lose some clones; where checked, under half of the loss comes from unresolved V genes, and the rest has no known cause. For this sample the table gives under 300,000 clones, of which 11% were detected only once. Of the sample, around 0.018% falls within the top ten clones. Antigen specificity for these receptors is unknown. Specimen: naive CD4+ T cells from blood. The label giving this sample's cell subset or site can be read as: true naive CD4+ T cells. Receptors were obtained from a man under 40 with type 1 diabetes.

The chain recombines TRBV14 with TRBJ1-6; D unclear. Germline CDR1 reads SGHDN; CDR2 reads FVKESK. There are 14 residues in the CDR3. Deletions cut 2 bases from V and 4 bases from J, with 6 bases between. CDR3 in DNA: TGTGCCAGCAGCCAATATCGGTATAATTCACCCCTCCACTTT. It codes for CASSQYRYNSPLHF.

The chain is built from TRBV5-4 and TRBJ2-3; D is uncertain. Germline assignment: CDR1 SGHNT and CDR2 YYREEE (reference sequence). The CDR3 runs 11 residues. V lost 4 bases and J 6 bases, leaving 6 bases between the germline ends. CDR3: CASSRSDTQYF. The CDR3 nucleotides read TGTGCCAGCAGCAGAAGCGATACGCAGTATTTT.

This clone was picked up a small number of times. This chain's CDR3 is CASGTTGTEQYF. In DNA, the CDR3 is TGCGCCAGCGGCACGACAGGGACCGAGCAGTACTTC. J is TRBJ2-7 and V is TRBV5-1, with 7 bases fitting TRBD1. The CDR3 consists of 12 residues. V dropped 7 bases and J dropped 6; count of bases not matched to a gene: 7. The V gene's germline CDR1 is SGHRS and CDR2 YFSETQ.

The chain employs TRBV30 and TRBJ1-2; D ambiguous. Germline V gene data show CDR1 as GTSNPN and CDR2 as SVGIG (reference sequence). This CDR3 contains 14 residues. V was clipped by 3 bases and J by 1 base, with 12 bases between them. The CDR3 region is CAWSRGENNYGYTF. CDR3 coding DNA: TGTGCCTGGAGCCGGGGAGAAAATAACTATGGCTACACCTTC.

This clone occurred a few times. This sequence joins TRBV15 and TRBJ2-1, with 9 bases lining up with TRBD2. CDR3 length: 15 amino acids. The ends lost 1 base at V and 3 bases at J; junction bases unmatched: 1. Germline loops: CDR1 LNHNV, CDR2 YYDKDF (reference sequence). This CDR3 is CATSRVSGGYNEQFF. The CDR3 DNA reads as TGTGCCACCAGCAGAGTTAGCGGGGGCTACAATGAGCAGTTCTTC.

V gene TRBV9 combines with J gene TRBJ2-7; a weak D match, TRBD1 (7 bases). This CDR3 region has 16 residues. The V and J ends lost 0 bases and 0 bases respectively, with 13 bases between them. Germline V gives CDR1 SGDLS, CDR2 YYNGEE. The CDR3 coding sequence is TGTGCCAGCAGCGTAGGGGGGGACAGCAGCTCCTACGAGCAGTACTTC. Its translation is CASSVGGDSSSYEQYF. The variable domain in full, completed from reference TRBV9 and TRBJ2-7, reads DSGVTQTPKHLITATGQRVTLRCSPRSGDLSVYWYQQSLDQGLQFLIQYYNGEERAKGNILERFSAQQFPDLHSELNLSSLELGDSALYFCASSVGGDSSSYEQYFGPGTRLTVT.

This clone was seen more than once but under ten times. The chain couples TRBV15 to TRBJ2-1, with TRBD2 matching 7 bases. With V trimmed by 0 bases and J by 7 bases, 6 bases remained unmatched. From germline, CDR1 is LNHNV and CDR2 YYDKDF (reference sequence). CDR3 size: 15 residues. This CDR3 is CATSREGEGGNEQFF. In DNA form, the CDR3 reads TGTGCCACCAGCAGAGAGGGGGAGGGAGGGAATGAGCAGTTCTTC.

This clone appeared a few times. V gene TRBV7-3 combines with J gene TRBJ2-6; unclear D gene. The germline gives CDR1 SGHTA, CDR2 FQGTGA. The CDR3 is made up of 14 amino acids. The V and J ends lost 3 bases and 1 base respectively, with 4 bases between them. CDR3: CASSFFSGANVLTF. CDR3 bases: TGTGCCAGCAGCTTCTTTTCTGGGGCCAACGTCCTGACTTTC.

This clone was seen a handful of times. The V call is TRBV11-3, the J call TRBJ2-2; weak D call: TRBD1 (5 bases). CDR1 is SGHNT, CDR2 YENEEA, per germline. With 5 bases removed from V and 2 bases from J, the gap between germline ends came to 9 bases. This CDR3 comprises 14 residues. The CDR3 nucleotides read TGTGCCAGCAGCATAGGACATAACACCGGGGAGCTGTTTTTT. This gives the protein CASSIGHNTGELFF. Combining the CDR3 with reference TRBV11-3 and TRBJ2-2 gives the whole variable domain EAGVVQSPRYKIIEKKQPVAFWCNPISGHNTLYWYLQNLGQGPELLIRYENEEAVDDSQLPKDRFSAERLKGVDSTLKIQPAELGDSAVYLCASSIGHNTGELFFGEGSRLTVL.

This clone was seen only a few times. The chain carries TRBV7-2 and TRBJ1-2; no clear D gene. The CDR3 loop spans 15 amino acids. V was pared by 0 bases and J by 7 bases, with 15 bases between. Germline V gene sequence: CDR1 SGHTA, CDR2 FQGNSA. This CDR3 reads CASSLAPLYPGGYTF. CDR3 nucleotides: TGTGCCAGCAGCTTAGCTCCGTTATATCCGGGTGGCTACACCTTC.

This clone was seen only a few times. V gene TRBV9 combines with J gene TRBJ2-1; maybe TRBD1 (5 bases). From germline, CDR1 is SGDLS and CDR2 YYNGEE. This CDR3 comprises 13 residues. The ends were cut back, 6 bases at V and 5 bases at J, with 12 bases in the middle. In DNA, the CDR3 is TGTGCCAGCACCAGAGCAGGGAACAATGAGCAGTTCTTC. Amino acids: CASTRAGNNEQFF.

The chain is built from TRBV29-1 and TRBJ2-5; D gene unclear. This CDR3 comprises 13 residues. The germline gives CDR1 SQVTM, CDR2 ANQGSEA. For the CDR3, the DNA is TGCGCCTGCCGAGGCGACCATCAAGAGACCCAGTACTTC. It specifies CACRGDHQETQYF.